Below, 8 T cell receptor beta chains from the same sample are listed, as sequenced in a study of cytomegalovirus exposure and HLA in healthy donors (dated by TCRdb to 2016 to 2017). Library creation used the immunoSEQ multiplex PCR assay. A mixture of 60 forward primers for TCR Vbeta segments and 13 reverse primers for TCR Jbeta segments was used in the multiplex PCR. In TCRdb, the immuneACCESS table is reduced to in-frame sequences with V and J assigned. These tables do not hold every clone; where another copy was compared, an unresolved V gene accounts for under half, and the others remain unexplained. In this sample the table shows roughly 130,000 clones, about three quarters of which occur a single time. The biggest ten clones account for about 0.94% of the sample. The source material was PBMCs. The receptors were gathered from a human donor in good health.

The chain combines TRBV28 with TRBJ2-5; the D gene is possibly TRBD2 (6 bases). The CDR3 extends over 14 amino acids. V was shortened by 6 bases and J by 0 bases, with 11 bases between the two germline ends. Germline CDR1 reads MDHEN; CDR2 reads SYDVKM. In DNA, the CDR3 is TGTGCCAGCAGCATAGCGGAGAACCAAGAGACCCAGTACTTC. Its protein product is CASSIAENQETQYF.

This clone was counted a few times. Here the CDR3 reads CASSPDRGTEKLFF. The DNA of the CDR3 is TGTGCCAGCTCACCAGACAGGGGGACGGAAAAACTGTTTTTT. The chain uses TRBV18 and TRBJ1-4, with 9 positions matching TRBD1. This CDR3 has 14 amino acids. V shed 2 bases, J shed 8 bases, and the junction held 3 bases outside the gene matches. The V gene's germline CDR1 is KGHSH and CDR2 LQKENI.

The chain uses TRBV10-2 and TRBJ2-5; 8 nucleotides agree with TRBD2. The germline gives CDR1 WSHSY, CDR2 SAAADI. V lost 2 bases to trimming and J lost 5 bases; unmatched junction nucleotides: 7. The CDR3 totals 15 residues. The CDR3 DNA reads as TGCGCCAGCAGTGAGGCGGGGCGGGGGGTTGAGACCCAGTACTTC. Its translation: CASSEAGRGVETQYF.

The chain couples TRBV4-2 to TRBJ2-2; 7 nucleotides agree with TRBD1. The CDR3 runs to 14 residues. The V gene's germline CDR1 is LGHNA and CDR2 YNFKEQ. V trimming: 2 bases; J trimming: 5 bases; junction bases outside the gene matches: 2. For the CDR3, the DNA is TGTGCCAGCAGCCAAACAGGGGAGACCGGGGAGCTGTTTTTT. It is translated as CASSQTGETGELFF.

This clone has only one observation. The CDR3 loop reads CASSFAGNTDTQYF. CDR3 DNA: TGCGCCAGCAGCTTCGCGGGGAACACAGATACGCAGTATTTT. V and J are TRBV5-1 and TRBJ2-3; D is possibly TRBD2 (6 bases). This CDR3 is built from 14 residues. Germline CDR1 SGHRS, CDR2 YFSETQ. V was shortened by 2 bases and J by 2 bases, with 9 bases between the two germline ends. The variable domain in full, completed from reference TRBV5-1 and TRBJ2-3, reads KAGVTQTPRYLIKTRGQQVTLSCSPISGHRSVSWYQQTPGQGLQFLFEYFSETQRNKGNFPGRFSGRQFSNSRSEMNVSTLELGDSALYLCASSFAGNTDTQYFGPGTRLTVL.

The rearrangement uses TRBV5-1 and TRBJ2-7; 9 bases match TRBD1. J gave up 2 bases and V 4 bases, and 4 bases lay outside the gene matches. The V gene's germline CDR1 is SGHRS and CDR2 YFSETQ. The CDR3 is 14 amino acids. CDR3 protein: CASSTGQGTYEQYF. The DNA of the CDR3 is TGCGCCAGCAGCACGGGACAGGGAACCTACGAGCAGTACTTC.

The chain has TRBV5-6 and TRBJ1-6, with 8 bases lining up with TRBD1. This CDR3 is 14 amino acids long. The germline CDR1 and CDR2 sequences are SGHDT and YYEEEE. The junction had 4 bases not matched to a gene; V was cut back by 1 base and J by 10 bases. The CDR3 here is CASSLNRGWSPLHF. CDR3 in DNA: TGTGCCAGCAGCTTGAACAGGGGGTGGTCACCCCTCCACTTT.

The gene calls are TRBV4-2 and TRBJ1-6, with D unclear. V lost 0 bases to trimming and J lost 5 bases, with 11 bases between them. The CDR3 loop spans 16 amino acids. From germline, CDR1 is LGHNA and CDR2 YNFKEQ. CDR3: CASSQEGSLDNSPLHF. DNA of the CDR3: TGTGCCAGCAGCCAAGAAGGCAGTCTAGATAATTCACCCCTCCACTTT.